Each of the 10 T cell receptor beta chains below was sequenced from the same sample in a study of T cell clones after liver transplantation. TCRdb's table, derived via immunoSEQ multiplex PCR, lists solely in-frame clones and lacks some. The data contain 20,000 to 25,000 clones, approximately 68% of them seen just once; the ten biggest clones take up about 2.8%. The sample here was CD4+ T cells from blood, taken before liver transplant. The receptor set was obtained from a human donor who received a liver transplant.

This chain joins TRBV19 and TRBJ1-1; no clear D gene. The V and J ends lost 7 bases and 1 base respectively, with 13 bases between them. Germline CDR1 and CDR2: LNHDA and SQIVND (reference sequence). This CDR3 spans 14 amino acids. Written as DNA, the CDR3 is TGTGCCAGTAACATAGACCGACCGAACACTGAAGCTTTCTTT. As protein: CASNIDRPNTEAFF.

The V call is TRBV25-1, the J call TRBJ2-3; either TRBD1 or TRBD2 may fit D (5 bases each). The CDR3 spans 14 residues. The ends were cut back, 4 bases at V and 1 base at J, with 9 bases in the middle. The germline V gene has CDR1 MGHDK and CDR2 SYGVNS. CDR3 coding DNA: TGTGCCAGCAGTGGGGACCTCCGCACAGATACGCAGTATTTT. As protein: CASSGDLRTDTQYF.

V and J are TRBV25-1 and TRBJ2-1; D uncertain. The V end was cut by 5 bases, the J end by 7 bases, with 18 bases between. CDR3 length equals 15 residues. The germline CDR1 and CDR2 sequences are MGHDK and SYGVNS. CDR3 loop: CASSPPGSDRNEQFF. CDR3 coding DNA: TGTGCCAGCAGTCCGCCTGGTTCGGATAGGAATGAGCAGTTCTTC.

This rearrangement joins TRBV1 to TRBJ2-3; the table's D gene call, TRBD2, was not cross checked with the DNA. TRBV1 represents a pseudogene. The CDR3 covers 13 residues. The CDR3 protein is CTSSQEGGDTQYF. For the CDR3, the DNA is TGCACCAGCAGCCAAGAAGGAGGAGATACGCAGTATTTT.

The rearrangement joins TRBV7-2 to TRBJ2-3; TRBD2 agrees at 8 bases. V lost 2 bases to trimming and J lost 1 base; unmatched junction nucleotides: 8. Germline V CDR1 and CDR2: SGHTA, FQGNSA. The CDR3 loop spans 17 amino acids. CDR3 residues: CASSLSLAGSGTDTQYF. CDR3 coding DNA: TGTGCCAGCAGCTTATCATTAGCGGGATCAGGCACAGATACGCAGTATTTT.

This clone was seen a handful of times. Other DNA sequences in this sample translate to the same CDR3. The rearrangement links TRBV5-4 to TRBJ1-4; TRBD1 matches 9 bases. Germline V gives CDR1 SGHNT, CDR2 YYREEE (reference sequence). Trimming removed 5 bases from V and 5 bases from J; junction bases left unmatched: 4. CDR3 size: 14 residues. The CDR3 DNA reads TGTGCCAGCAGTTTACAGGGGGCGAATGAAAAACTGTTTTTT. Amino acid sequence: CASSLQGANEKLFF.

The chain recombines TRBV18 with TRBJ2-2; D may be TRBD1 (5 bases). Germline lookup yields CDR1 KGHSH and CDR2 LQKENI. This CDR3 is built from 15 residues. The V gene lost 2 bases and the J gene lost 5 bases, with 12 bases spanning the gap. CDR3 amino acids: CASSPAGRGTGELFF. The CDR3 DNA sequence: TGTGCCAGCTCACCAGCAGGGCGAGGAACCGGGGAGCTGTTTTTT.

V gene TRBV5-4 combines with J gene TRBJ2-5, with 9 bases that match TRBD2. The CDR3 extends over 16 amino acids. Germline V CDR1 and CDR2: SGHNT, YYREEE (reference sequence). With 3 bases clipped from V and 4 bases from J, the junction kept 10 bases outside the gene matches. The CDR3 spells CASSSHKRAGGETQYF. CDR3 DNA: TGTGCCAGCAGCTCCCACAAAAGAGCGGGGGGAGAGACCCAGTACTTC.

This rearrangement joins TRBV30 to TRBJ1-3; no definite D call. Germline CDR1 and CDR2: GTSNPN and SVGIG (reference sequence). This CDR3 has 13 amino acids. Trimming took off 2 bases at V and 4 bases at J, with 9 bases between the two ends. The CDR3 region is CAWSPTGGNTIYF. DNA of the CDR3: TGTGCCTGGAGTCCGACGGGAGGAAACACCATATATTTT.

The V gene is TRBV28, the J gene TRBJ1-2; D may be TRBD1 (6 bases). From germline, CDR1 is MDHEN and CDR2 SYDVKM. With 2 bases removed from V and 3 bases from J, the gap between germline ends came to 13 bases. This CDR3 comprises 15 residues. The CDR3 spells CASSLGGAMDYGYTF. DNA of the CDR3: TGTGCCAGCAGTTTAGGGGGGGCGATGGACTATGGCTACACCTTC.